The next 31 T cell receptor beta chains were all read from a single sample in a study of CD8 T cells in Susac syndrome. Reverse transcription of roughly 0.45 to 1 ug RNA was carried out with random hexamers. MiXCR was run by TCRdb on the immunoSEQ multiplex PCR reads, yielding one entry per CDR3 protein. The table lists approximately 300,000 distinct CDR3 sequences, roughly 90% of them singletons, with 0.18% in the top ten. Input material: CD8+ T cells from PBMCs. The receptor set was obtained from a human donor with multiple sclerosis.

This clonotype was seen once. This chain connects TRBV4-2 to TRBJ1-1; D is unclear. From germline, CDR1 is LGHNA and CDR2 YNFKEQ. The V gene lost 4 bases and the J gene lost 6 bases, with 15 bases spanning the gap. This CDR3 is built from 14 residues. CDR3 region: CASSPTKRVPEAFF. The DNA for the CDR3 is TGTGCCAGCAGCCCCACCAAACGGGTCCCTGAAGCTTTCTTT.

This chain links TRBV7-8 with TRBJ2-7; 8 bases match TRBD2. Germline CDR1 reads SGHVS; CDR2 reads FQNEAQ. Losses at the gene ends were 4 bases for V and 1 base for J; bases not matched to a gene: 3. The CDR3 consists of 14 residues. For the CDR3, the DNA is TGTGCCAGCAGCTGGATAGCGGGATCCTACGAGCAGTACTTC. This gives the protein CASSWIAGSYEQYF. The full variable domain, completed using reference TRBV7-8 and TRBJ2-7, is GAGVSQSPRYKVAKRGQDVALRCDPISGHVSLFWYQQALGQGPEFLTYFQNEAQLDKSGLPSDRFFAERPEGSVSTLKIQRTQQEDSAVYLCASSWIAGSYEQYFGPGTRLTVT.

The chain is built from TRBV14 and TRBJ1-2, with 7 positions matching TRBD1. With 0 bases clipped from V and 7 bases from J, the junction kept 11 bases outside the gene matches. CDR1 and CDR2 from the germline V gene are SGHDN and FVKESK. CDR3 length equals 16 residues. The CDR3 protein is CASSQDVRQGVVGYTF. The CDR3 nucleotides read TGTGCCAGCAGCCAAGATGTTAGGCAGGGGGTCGTTGGCTACACCTTC. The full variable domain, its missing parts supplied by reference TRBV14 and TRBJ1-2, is EAGVTQFPSHSVIEKGQTVTLRCDPISGHDNLYWYRRVMGKEIKFLLHFVKESKQDESGMPNNRFLAERTGGTYSTLKVQPAELEDSGVYFCASSQDVRQGVVGYTFGSGTRLTVV.

The CDR3 sequence is CASSIPDRTFMNTEAFF. For the CDR3, the DNA is TGTGCCAGCAGCATACCGGACAGAACTTTTATGAACACTGAAGCTTTCTTT. The V and J genes are TRBV7-8 and TRBJ1-1, with D tentatively TRBD1 (6 bases). Trimming stripped 5 bases from V and 0 bases from J, with 19 bases between. Germline lookup yields CDR1 SGHVS and CDR2 FQNEAQ. This CDR3 has 17 amino acids.

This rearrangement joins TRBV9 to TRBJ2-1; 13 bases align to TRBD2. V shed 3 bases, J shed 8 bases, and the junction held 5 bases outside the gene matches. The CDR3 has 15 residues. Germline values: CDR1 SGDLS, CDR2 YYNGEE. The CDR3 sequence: CASSDGLAGVYEQFF. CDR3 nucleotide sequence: TGTGCCAGCAGCGATGGACTAGCGGGGGTCTATGAGCAGTTCTTC.

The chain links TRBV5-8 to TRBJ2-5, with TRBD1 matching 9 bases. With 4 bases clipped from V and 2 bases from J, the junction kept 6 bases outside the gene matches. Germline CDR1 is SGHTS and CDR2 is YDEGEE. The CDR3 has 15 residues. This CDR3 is CASSTRGQGQETQYF. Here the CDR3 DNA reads TGTGCCAGCAGCACAAGGGGACAGGGTCAAGAGACCCAGTACTTC.

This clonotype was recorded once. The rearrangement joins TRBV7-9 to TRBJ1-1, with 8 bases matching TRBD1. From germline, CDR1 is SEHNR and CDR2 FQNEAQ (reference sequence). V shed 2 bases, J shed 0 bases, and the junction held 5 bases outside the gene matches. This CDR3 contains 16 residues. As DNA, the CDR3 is TGTGCCAGCAGCTTATGGACAGGGCGAATGAACACTGAAGCTTTCTTT. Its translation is CASSLWTGRMNTEAFF.

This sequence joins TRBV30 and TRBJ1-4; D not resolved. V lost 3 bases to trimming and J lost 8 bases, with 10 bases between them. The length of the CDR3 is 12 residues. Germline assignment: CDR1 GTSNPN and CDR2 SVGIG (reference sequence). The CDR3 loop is CAWSLLGEKLFF. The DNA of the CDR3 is TGTGCCTGGAGCCTCCTCGGGGAAAAACTGTTTTTT.

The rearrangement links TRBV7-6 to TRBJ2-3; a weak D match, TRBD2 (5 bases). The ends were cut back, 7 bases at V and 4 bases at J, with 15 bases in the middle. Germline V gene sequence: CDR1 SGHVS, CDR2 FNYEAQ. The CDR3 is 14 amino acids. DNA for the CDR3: TGTGCCAGCACTAAAGGTCAAGCGGCAGATACGCAGTATTTT. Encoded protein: CASTKGQAADTQYF.

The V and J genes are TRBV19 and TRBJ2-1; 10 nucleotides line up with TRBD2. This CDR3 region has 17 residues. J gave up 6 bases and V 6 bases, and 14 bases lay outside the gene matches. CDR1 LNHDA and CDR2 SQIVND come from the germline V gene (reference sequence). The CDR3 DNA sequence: TGTGCCAGTAGATCGATATACGTAACTAGCGGGATCAATGAGCAGTTCTTC. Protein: CASRSIYVTSGINEQFF.

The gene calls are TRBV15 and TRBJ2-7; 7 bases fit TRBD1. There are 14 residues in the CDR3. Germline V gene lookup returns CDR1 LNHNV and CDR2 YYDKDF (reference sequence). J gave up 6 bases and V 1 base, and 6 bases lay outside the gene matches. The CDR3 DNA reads TGTGCCACCAGCAGAGCCCCCCGACAGGGCGAGCAGTACTTC. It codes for CATSRAPRQGEQYF.

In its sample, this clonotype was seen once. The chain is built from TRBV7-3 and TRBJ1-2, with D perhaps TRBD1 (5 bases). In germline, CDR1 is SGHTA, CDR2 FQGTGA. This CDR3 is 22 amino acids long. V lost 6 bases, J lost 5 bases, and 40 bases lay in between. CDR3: CASSQQGEREGRVGGWPYGYTF. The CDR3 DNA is TGTGCCAGCAGTCAACAAGGGGAAAGGGAAGGTAGAGTGGGAGGTTGGCCTTATGGCTACACCTTC.

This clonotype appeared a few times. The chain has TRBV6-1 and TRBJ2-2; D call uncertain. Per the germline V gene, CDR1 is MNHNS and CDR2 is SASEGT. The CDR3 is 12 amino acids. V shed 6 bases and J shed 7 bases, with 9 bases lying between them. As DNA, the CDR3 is TGTGCCAGCAGCCCTCTCGGCGGGGAGCTGTTTTTT. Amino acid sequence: CASSPLGGELFF.

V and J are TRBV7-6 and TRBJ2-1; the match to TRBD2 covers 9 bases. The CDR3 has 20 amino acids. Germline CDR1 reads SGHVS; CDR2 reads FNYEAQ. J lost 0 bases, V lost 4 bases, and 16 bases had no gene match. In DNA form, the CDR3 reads TGTGCCAGCAGCTCAAATCAACGACTAGCGGTCAACAGCTCCTACAATGAGCAGTTCTTC. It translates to CASSSNQRLAVNSSYNEQFF.

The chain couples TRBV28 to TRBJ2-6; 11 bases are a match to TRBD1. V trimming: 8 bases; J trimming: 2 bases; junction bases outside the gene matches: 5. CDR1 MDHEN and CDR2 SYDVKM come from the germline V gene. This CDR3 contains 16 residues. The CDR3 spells CASGTGGGAGANVLTF. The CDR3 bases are TGTGCCAGCGGGACAGGGGGTGGGGCTGGGGCCAACGTCCTGACTTTC.

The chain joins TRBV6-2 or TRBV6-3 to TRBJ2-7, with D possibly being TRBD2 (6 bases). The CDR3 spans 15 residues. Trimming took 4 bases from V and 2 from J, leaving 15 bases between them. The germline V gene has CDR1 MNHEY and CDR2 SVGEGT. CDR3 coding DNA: TGTGCCAGCAGTTCCAGGTTAGCGGAAGCCTACGAGCAGTACTTC. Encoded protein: CASSSRLAEAYEQYF.

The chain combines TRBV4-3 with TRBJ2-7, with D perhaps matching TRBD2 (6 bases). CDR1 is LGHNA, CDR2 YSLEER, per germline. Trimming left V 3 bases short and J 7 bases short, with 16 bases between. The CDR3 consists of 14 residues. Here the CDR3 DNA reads TGCGCCAGCAGCCAGGCGGGGTCCCTGGGGGAGCAGTACTTC. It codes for CASSQAGSLGEQYF.

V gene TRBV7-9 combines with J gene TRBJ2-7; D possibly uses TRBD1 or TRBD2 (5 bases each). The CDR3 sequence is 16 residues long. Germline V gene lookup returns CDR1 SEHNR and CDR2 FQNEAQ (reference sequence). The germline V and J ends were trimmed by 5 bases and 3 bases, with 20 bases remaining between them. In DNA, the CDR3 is TGTGCCAGCAGCCCACCTACTGGGGGATTTCGCTACGAGCAGTACTTC. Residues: CASSPPTGGFRYEQYF.

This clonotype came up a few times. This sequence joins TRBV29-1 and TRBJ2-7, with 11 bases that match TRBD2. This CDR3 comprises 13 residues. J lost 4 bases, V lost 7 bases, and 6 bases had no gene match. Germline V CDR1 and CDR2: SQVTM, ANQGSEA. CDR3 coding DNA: TGCAGCGCCATGCTAGCGGGAGGTTACGAGCAGTACTTC. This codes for CSAMLAGGYEQYF.

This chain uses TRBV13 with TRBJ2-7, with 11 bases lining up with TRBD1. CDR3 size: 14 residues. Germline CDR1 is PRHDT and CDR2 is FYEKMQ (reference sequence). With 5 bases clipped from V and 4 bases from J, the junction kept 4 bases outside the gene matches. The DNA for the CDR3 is TGTGCCAGCAGCGGGACAGGGGGTCGGTACGAGCAGTACTTC. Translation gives CASSGTGGRYEQYF.

The CDR3 DNA sequence: TGCGCCAGCAGCCAACCCTCCCCCTCCGAGGATACGCAGTATTTT. This sequence encodes CASSQPSPSEDTQYF. V gene TRBV4-1 combines with J gene TRBJ2-3, with D uncertain. The CDR3 runs to 15 residues. V was shortened by 2 bases and J by 6 bases, with 15 bases between the two germline ends. Germline V gives CDR1 MGHRA, CDR2 YSYEKL.

CDR3 DNA: TGTGCCAGCACCACAACCGAGGGATTTAGCTATGGCTACACCTTC. Protein: CASTTTEGFSYGYTF. The V and J genes are TRBV7-9 and TRBJ1-2; no reliable D call. Germline values: CDR1 SEHNR, CDR2 FQNEAQ (reference sequence). With 7 bases removed from V and 4 bases from J, the gap between germline ends came to 19 bases. The CDR3 length is 15 residues.

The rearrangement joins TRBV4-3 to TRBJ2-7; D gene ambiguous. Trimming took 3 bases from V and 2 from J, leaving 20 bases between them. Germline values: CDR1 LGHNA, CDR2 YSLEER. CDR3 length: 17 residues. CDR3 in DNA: TGCGCCAGCAGCCAGGCTTTTTGGAGCGACTTTACCTACGAGCAGTACTTC. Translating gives CASSQAFWSDFTYEQYF.

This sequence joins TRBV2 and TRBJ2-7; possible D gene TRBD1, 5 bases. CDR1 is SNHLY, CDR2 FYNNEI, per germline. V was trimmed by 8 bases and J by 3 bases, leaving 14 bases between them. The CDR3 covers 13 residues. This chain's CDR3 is CASLSGHSYEQYF. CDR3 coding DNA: TGTGCCAGCCTTTCAGGACATAGCTACGAGCAGTACTTC. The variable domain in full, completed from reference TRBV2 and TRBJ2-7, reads EPEVTQTPSHQVTQMGQEVILRCVPISNHLYFYWYRQILGQKVEFLVSFYNNEISEKSEIFDDQFSVERPDGSNFTLKIRSTKLEDSAMYFCASLSGHSYEQYFGPGTRLTVT.

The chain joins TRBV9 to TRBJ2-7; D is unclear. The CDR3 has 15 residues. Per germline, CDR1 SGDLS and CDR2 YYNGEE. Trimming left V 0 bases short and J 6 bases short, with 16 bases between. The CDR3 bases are TGTGCCAGCAGCGTAGGCGTCGGAGATTCATCCGAGCAGTACTTC. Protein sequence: CASSVGVGDSSEQYF. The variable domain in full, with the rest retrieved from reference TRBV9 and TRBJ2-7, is DSGVTQTPKHLITATGQRVTLRCSPRSGDLSVYWYQQSLDQGLQFLIQYYNGEERAKGNILERFSAQQFPDLHSELNLSSLELGDSALYFCASSVGVGDSSEQYFGPGTRLTVT.

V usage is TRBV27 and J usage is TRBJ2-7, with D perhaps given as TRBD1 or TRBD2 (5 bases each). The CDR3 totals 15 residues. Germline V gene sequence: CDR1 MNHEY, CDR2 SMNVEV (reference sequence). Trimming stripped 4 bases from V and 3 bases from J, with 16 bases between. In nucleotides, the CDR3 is TGTGCCAGCAGTTCGGAGGTCGGGGCTAACTACGAGCAGTACTTC. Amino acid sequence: CASSSEVGANYEQYF.

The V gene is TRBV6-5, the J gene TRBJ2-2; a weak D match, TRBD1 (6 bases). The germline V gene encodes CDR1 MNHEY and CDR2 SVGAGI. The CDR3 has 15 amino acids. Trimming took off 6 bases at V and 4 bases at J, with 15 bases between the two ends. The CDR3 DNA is TGTGCCAGCAGAAATTACAGGGCGGGCACCGGGGAGCTGTTTTTT. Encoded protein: CASRNYRAGTGELFF.

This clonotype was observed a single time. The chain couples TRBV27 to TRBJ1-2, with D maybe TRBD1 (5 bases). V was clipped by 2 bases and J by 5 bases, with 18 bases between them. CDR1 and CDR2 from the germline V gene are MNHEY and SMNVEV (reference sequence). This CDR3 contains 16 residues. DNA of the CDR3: TGTGCCAGCAGTTTAGGGGCCAGGGACCGCCGGTATGGCTACACCTTC. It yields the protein CASSLGARDRRYGYTF.

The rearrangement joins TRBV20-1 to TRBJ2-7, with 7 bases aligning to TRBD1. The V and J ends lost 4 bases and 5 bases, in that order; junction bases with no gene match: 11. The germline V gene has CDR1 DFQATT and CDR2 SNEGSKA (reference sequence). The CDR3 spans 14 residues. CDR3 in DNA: TGCAGTGCTATCTCCAGACAGGGTGTCCACGAGCAGTACTTC. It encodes CSAISRQGVHEQYF.

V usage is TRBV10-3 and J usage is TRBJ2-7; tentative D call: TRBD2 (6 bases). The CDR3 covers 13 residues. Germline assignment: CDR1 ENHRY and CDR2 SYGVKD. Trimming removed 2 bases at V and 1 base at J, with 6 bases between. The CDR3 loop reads CAISEGRSYEQYF. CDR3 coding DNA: TGTGCCATCAGTGAGGGGAGGTCCTACGAGCAGTACTTC.

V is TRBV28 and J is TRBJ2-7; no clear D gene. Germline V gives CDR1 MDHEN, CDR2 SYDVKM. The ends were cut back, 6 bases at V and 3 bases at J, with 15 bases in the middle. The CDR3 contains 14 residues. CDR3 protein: CASRGAGTYYEQYF. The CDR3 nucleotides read TGTGCCAGCAGAGGTGCCGGAACCTACTACGAGCAGTACTTC.